The source of this T cell receptor (beta chain) is a study of shared clonotypes between healthy human individuals. As handled by the study authors: With immunoSEQ giving junction-only sequences and no quality scores, filtering differed. The protocol was immunoSEQ multiplex PCR, while the TCRdb copy is restricted to in-frame clones and leaves out a portion. The D gene and trimming were derived from the DNA, and the V and J assignments and clone size from that table. This sample has hundreds of thousands of clones; roughly 70% occur once, and the top ten carry less than 2%. Germline trimming cut 7 bases from V and 4 bases from J; bases unmatched to any gene: 5. The CDR3 runs 13 residues. Germline V gene data show CDR1 as GTSNPN and CDR2 as SVGIG (reference sequence).

The V gene is TRBV30, the J gene TRBJ1-3, with TRBD1 matching over 9 bases. The origin of this receptor is a woman under 40 in good health. Material: memory CD4+ T cells sorted from blood. Subset specified: CD45RA-negative fraction. This chain's CDR3 is CASRTGAGNTIYF. DNA for the CDR3: TGTGCCTCCCGGACAGGGGCCGGAAACACCATATATTTT.